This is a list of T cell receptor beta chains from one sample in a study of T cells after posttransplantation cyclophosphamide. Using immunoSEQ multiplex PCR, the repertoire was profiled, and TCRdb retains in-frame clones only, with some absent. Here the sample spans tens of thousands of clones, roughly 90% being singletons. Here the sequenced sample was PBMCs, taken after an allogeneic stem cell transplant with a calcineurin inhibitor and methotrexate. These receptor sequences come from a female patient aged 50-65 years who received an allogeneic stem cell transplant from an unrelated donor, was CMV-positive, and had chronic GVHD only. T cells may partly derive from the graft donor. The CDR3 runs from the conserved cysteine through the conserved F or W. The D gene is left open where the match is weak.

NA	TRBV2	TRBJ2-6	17	CASSELGRFSGANVLTF
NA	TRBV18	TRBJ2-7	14	CASSPPAGLSEQYF
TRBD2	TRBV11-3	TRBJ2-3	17	CASSLGLAERGADTQYF
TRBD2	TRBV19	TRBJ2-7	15	CASSIAPGGSYEQYF
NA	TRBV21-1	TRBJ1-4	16	CARLGTGGLYDEKLFF
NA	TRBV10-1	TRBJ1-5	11	CASQDRQPQHF
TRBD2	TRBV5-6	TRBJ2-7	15	CASSSRLAGVYEQYF
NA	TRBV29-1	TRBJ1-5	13	CSVSGDSNQPQHF
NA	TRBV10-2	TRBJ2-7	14	CASRTGPFDYEQYF
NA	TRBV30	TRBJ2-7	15	CAWRHLRDSAYEQYF
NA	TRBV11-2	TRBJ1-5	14	CASSLGGFSQPQHF
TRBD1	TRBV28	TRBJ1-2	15	CASSRTGVKGYGYTF
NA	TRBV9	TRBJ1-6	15	CASSEASGGDSPLHF
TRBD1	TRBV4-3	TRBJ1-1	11	CASSTGLNAFF
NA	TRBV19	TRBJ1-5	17	CASSIGPHRALNQPQHF
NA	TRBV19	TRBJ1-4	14	CASRTQATNEKLFF
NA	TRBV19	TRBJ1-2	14	CASSIYAGSYGYTF
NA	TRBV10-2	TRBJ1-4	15	CASSESAGVWEKLFF
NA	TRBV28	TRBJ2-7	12	CASSPGDYEQYF
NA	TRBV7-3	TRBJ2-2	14	CASSLTVNTGELFF
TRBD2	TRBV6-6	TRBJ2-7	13	CASSYSGGGEQYF
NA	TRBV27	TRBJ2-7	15	CASSLGRTISYEQYF
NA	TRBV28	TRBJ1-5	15	CASSPRSRQNQPQHF
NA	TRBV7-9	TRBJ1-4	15	CASSLIGGVGEKLFF
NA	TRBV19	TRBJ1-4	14	CATARSPRGEKLFF
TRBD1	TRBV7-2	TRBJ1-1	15	CASHRDSNMNTEAFF
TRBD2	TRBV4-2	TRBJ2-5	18	CASSQASRASGRAETQYF
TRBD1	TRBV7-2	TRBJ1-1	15	CASSSGQGSHTEAFF
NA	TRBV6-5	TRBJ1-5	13	CASSPGGYQPQHF
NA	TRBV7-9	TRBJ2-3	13	CASSLGGADTQYF
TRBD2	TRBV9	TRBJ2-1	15	CASSVSGRGINEQFF
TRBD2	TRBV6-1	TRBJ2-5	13	CASSDTSVETQYF
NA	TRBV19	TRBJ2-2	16	CASSWDGRQRGGELFF